The T cell receptor (beta chain) described here comes from a study of cytomegalovirus exposure and HLA in healthy donors. Study-level results: Later findings reportedly placed an Asian-associated ancestry cluster below the approximately 670-donor mean for N-insertions.

With 60 Vbeta and 13 Jbeta primers, the PCR was carried out. This table comes from immunoSEQ multiplex PCR, and its TCRdb copy is limited to in-frame clones, with some not included. The sample has around 170,000 clones; roughly four fifths are singletons. Germline V gene sequence: CDR1 SGHAT, CDR2 FQDESV (reference sequence). The CDR3 totals 14 residues. V was pared by 4 bases and J by 4 bases, with 13 bases between. Regarding this clone: Its antigen is as yet unknown.

This TCR came from a woman under 30 in good health and CMV-seronegative. Sequencing input: PBMCs. The V call is TRBV11-1, the J call TRBJ1-1, with D tentatively TRBD1 (5 bases). The CDR3: CASSSQGGGTEAFF. CDR3 DNA: TGTGCCAGCAGCTCCCAGGGCGGGGGCACTGAAGCTTTCTTT. Full variable domain (remainder filled in from reference TRBV11-1 and TRBJ1-1): EAEVAQSPRYKITEKSQAVAFWCDPISGHATLYWYRQILGQGPELLVQFQDESVVDDSQLPKDRFSAERLKGVDSTLKIQPAELGDSAMYLCASSSQGGGTEAFFGQGTRLTVV.